This T cell receptor beta chain stems from a study of blood T cell repertoires in COVID-19. About the research overall: Some COVID-19 samples were acute and others convalescent; all came from the United States, Italy and Spain.

Measured with immunoSEQ multiplex PCR; TCRdb has only the in-frame clones, and not every one. The sample contains around 200,000 clones, 80% to 90% of which appear only once. Trimming stripped 6 bases from V and 6 bases from J, with 12 bases between. Per germline, CDR1 DFQATT and CDR2 SNEGSKA (reference sequence). The length of the CDR3 is 11 residues. The TCR was taken from a man between 65 and 85 years old with active or convalescent COVID-19. The sequencing sample was made of peripheral blood. The J gene is TRBJ2-7, the V gene TRBV20-1; the D is unclear. The CDR3 loop is CSADTTGEQYF. The CDR3 DNA is TGCAGTGCCGATACGACGGGCGAGCAGTACTTC.